This T cell receptor (beta chain) was recorded in a study of T cell changes during pregnancy in multiple sclerosis (dated by TCRdb to about 2019). Looking at the study overall: The study looked at changes in the T cell repertoire across pregnancy in women with multiple sclerosis.

Library preparation employed the immunoSEQ multiplex PCR assay. TCRdb took over this immuneACCESS table, retaining in-frame rearrangements with V and J assigned. Such tables are incomplete; in checked studies, under half of the missing clones stem from an unresolved V gene, and the remainder is unexplained. The sample data list tens of thousands of clones, and 75% to 90% of these were observed just once. The leading ten clones occupy around 9.5% of the sample. The CDR3 goes from the cysteine to the phenylalanine over 19 residues. The entry retains the CDR3 DNA only, 57 bases that are in frame from base 1. Trimming leaves V shorter by 4 bases and J shorter by 0 bases, with the junction holding 13 bases beyond the gene matches. According to the germline V gene, CDR1 reads KGHSH and CDR2 reads LQKENI. Note on this clone: Its antigen has not been determined. The input lacks base qualities; no much larger clone sits a single base away.

The specimen was peripheral blood, collected after pregnancy. This receptor chain uses TRBV18 and TRBJ2-7; the central 12 bases match TRBD2. This TCR derives from a female donor in good health, enrolled as a control in a pregnancy study. CDR3 reads: CASSQDTSGRTLSSYEQYF. In nucleotide form, the sequence is TGTGCCAGCTCACAGGACACTAGCGGGAGGACCCTCAGCTCCTACGAGCAGTACTTC.